The present T cell receptor (beta chain) was sequenced within a study of T cell clonality in common variable immunodeficiency. General study results and limits: Shared TCRbeta clones were fewer between CVID subjects than controls. Reportedly, TCR beta sequences from common variable immunodeficiency showed fewer deletions and N-nucleotide insertions.

This clone came up many times. Antigen: not known. The DNA ends 3 residues before the CDR3 does, and the rest of the CDR3 is filled in from the germline J gene. Per the germline V gene, CDR1 is LNHDA and CDR2 is SQIVND (reference sequence). The CDR3 runs 16 residues. V was pared by 1 base and J by 6 bases, with 10 bases of the junction left unmatched. Control and CVID samples contributed equal amounts of genomic DNA. The assay was immunoSEQ multiplex PCR, and TCRdb's table has in-frame clones only and misses some. Reported are just over 20,000 clones, none seen only once; the ten largest carry approximately 2.3%. The CVID group had about 14 females and about 29 males, mean age approximately 40. Both groups were predominantly of Caucasian heritage.

The sample taken for sequencing was peripheral blood mononuclear cells. This chain uses TRBV19 with TRBJ2-7; TRBD1 matches 9 bases. The receptor was derived from a human donor with common variable immunodeficiency. The DNA read from the CDR3 is TGTGCCAGTAGTATAGGTGGGACAGGGAACTTCATCGAG. This codes for CASSIGGTGNFIE. The full CDR3 protein is CASSIGGTGNFIEQYF.